This T cell receptor (beta chain) was sequenced for a study of human T cells and chemical hapten exposure. The overall study: A mostly female patient group had alopecia areata, totalis or universalis.

TCRdb reprocessed the RACE reads via MiXCR and lists one record per CDR3 protein. The table lists around 180,000 distinct CDR3 sequences, almost 30% of them singletons. Time point noted: pre-sensitization, week 0. This sample's treatment: therapeutic diphenylcyclopropenone sensitization with weekly scalp DPC. This clonotype was counted between two and nine times. CDR3 length: 16 amino acids. The germline V and J ends were trimmed by 1 base and 2 bases, with 13 bases remaining between them. CDR1 is SGHTA, CDR2 FQGNSA, per germline. This clonotype was obtained from a woman in her 30s with alopecia areata. Some clones in this sample may be carry-over from other donors' samples. The chain couples TRBV7-2 to TRBJ2-3; D possibly corresponds to TRBD2 (7 bases). The source was whole blood, collected in connection with sensitization to the hapten diphenylcyclopropenone (DPC). The CDR3 nucleotides read TGTGCCAGCAGCTTAGACAGGGCGGGGGCCACAGATACGCAGTATTTT. This gives the protein CASSLDRAGATDTQYF.